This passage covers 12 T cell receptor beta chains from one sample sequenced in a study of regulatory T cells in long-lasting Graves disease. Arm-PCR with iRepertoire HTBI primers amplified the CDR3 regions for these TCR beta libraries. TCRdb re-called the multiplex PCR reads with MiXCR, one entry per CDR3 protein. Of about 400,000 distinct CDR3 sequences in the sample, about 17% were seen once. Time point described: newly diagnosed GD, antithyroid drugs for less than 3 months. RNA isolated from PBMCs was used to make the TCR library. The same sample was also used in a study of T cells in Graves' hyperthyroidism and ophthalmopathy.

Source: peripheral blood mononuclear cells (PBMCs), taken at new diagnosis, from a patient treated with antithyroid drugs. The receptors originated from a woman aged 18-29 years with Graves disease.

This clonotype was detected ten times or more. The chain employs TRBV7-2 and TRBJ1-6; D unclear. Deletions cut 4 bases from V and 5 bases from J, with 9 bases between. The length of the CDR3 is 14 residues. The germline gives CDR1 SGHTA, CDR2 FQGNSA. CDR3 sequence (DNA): TGTGCCAGCAGCTACGACACCGATAATTCACCCCTCCACTTT. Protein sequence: CASSYDTDNSPLHF.

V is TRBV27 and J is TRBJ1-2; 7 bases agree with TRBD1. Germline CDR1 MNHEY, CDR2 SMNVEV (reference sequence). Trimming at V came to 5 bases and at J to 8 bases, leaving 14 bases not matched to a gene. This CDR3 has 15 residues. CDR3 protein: CASSQTSTGVRGYTF. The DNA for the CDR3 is TGTGCCAGCAGTCAGACGTCAACAGGGGTCAGGGGCTACACCTTC.

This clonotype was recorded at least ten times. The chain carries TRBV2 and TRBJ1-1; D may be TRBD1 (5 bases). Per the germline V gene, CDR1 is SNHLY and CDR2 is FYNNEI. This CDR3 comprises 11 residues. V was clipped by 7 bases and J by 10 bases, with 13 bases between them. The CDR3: CASTSPGVAFF. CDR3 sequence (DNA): TGTGCCAGCACCTCTCCGGGGGTAGCTTTCTTT. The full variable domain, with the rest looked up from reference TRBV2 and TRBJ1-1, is EPEVTQTPSHQVTQMGQEVILRCVPISNHLYFYWYRQILGQKVEFLVSFYNNEISEKSEIFDDQFSVERPDGSNFTLKIRSTKLEDSAMYFCASTSPGVAFFGQGTRLTVV.

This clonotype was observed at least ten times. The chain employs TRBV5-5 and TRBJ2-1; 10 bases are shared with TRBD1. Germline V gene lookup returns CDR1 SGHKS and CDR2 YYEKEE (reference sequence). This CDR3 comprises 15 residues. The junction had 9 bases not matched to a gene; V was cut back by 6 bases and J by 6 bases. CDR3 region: CASIRTGTGVNEQFF. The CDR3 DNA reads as TGTGCCAGCATCAGAACCGGGACAGGGGTCAATGAGCAGTTCTTC.

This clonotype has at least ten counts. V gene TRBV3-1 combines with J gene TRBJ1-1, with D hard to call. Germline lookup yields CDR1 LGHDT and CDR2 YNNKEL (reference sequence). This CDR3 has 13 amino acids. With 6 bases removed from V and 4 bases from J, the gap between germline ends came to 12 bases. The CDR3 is CASSSGFFTEAFF. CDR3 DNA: TGTGCCAGCAGTTCGGGTTTCTTCACTGAAGCTTTCTTT.

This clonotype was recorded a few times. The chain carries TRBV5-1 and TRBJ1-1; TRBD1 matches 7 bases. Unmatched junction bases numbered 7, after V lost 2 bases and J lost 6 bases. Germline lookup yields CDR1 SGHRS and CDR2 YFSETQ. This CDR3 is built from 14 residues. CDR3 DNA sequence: TGCGCCAGCAGCTTTACAGGGGTTGGGGCTGAAGCTTTCTTT. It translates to CASSFTGVGAEAFF.

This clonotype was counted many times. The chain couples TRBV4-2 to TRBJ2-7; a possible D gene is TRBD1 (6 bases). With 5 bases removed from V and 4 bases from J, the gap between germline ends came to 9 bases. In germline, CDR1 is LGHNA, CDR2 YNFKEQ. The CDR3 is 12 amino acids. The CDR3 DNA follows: TGTGCCAGCAGCACCAGGGGTTACGAGCAGTACTTC. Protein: CASSTRGYEQYF.

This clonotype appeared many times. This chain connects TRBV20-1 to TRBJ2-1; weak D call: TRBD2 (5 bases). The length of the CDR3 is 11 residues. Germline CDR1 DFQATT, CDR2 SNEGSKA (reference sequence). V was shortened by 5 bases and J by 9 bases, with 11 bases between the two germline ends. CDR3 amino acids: CSALGLVEQFF. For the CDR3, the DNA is TGCAGTGCTCTTGGACTGGTTGAGCAGTTCTTC.

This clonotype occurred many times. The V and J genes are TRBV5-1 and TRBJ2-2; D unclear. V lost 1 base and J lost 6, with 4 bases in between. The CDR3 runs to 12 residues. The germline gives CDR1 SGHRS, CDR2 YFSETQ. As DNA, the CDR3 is TGCGCCAGCAGCTTGCTGGCCGGGGAGCTGTTTTTT. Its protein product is CASSLLAGELFF.

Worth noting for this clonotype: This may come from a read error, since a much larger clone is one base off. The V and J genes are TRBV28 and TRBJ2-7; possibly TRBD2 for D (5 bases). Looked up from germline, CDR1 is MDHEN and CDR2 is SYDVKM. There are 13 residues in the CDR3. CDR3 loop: CASRQTSDYEQCF. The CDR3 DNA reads TGTGCCAGCAGACAAACTAGTGACTACGAGCAGTGCTTC.

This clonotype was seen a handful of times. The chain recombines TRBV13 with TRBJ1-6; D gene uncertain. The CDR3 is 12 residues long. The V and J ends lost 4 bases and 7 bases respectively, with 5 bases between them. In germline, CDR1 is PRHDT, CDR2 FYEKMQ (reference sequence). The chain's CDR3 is CASSSQNSPLHF. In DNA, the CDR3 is TGTGCCAGCAGCTCCCAGAATTCACCCCTCCACTTT.

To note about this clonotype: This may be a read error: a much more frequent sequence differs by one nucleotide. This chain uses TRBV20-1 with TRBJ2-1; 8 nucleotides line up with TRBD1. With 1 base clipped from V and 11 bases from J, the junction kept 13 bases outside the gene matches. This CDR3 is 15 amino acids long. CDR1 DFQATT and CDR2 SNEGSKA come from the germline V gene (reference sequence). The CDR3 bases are TGCAGTGCTAGAGGGGAAGACAGGACAGGGTCCCAGCAGTTCTTC. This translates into CSARGEDRTGSQQFF.